This TCR beta chain stems from a study of post-analysis software for immune sequencing data. General study points: Five or six TRBV segments, TRBV5-6, TRBV5-1 and TRBV20-1 among them, were found more frequent in patients than controls. There was significantly lower normalized Chao1 diversity in multiple sclerosis patients than in controls.

Prepared libraries of TCR beta cDNA carried unique molecular identifiers. The T cell input of about 0.85 to 10 million gave around 540,000 cDNA molecules. TCRdb re-called the PCR reads with MiXCR, one entry per CDR3 protein. Of about 540,000 distinct CDR3 sequences in the sample, about a third were seen once. This CDR3 contains 15 residues. Germline values: CDR1 SEHNR, CDR2 FQNEAQ (reference sequence). V lost 1 base to trimming and J lost 1 base, with 11 bases between them. Many counts were recorded for this clonotype. Its antigen remains unknown. This clonotype was obtained from a girl aged 2-17 years with multiple sclerosis. The gene calls are TRBV7-9 and TRBJ2-7, with D hard to call. Sample: blood. The CDR3 region has the DNA TGTGCCAGCAGCTTAGACGGTTATCGATCCTACGAGCAGTACTTC. Its protein product is CASSLDGYRSYEQYF.